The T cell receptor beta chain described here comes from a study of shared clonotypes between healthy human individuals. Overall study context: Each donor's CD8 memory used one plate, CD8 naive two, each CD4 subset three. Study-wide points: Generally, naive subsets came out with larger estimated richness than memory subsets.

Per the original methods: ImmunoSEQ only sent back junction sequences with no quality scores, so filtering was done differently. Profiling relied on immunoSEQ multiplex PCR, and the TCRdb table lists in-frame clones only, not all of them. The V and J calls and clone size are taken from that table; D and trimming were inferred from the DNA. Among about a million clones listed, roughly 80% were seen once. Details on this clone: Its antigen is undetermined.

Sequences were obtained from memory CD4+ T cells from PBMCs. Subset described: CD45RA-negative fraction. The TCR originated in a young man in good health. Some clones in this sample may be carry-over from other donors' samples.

The CDR3: CASSRNVDGEQYF. Here the CDR3 DNA reads TGTGCCAGCAGCCGGAACGTGGACGGCGAGCAGTACTTC. The genes are TRBV7-7 and TRBJ2-7; D not certain. The germline V gene has CDR1 SSHAT and CDR2 FNYEAQ (reference sequence). This CDR3 comprises 13 residues. Trimming removed 5 bases from V and 6 bases from J, with 14 bases in between. Full variable domain (outside the CDR3, taken from reference TRBV7-7 and TRBJ2-7): GAGVSQSPRYKVTKRGQDVTLRCDPISSHATLYWYQQALGQGPEFLTYFNYEAQPDKSGLPSDRFSAERPEGSISTLTIQRTEQRDSAMYRCASSRNVDGEQYFGPGTRLTVT.